This T cell receptor (beta chain) emerged from a study of blood T cell repertoires in COVID-19. On the study more broadly: The origin of the acute and convalescent COVID-19 samples was the United States, Italy and Spain.

Sequencing was performed with immunoSEQ multiplex PCR; in TCRdb, only in-frame clones are kept and a portion is missing. The sample has some 250,000 clones; approximately 90% are singletons. V shed 6 bases and J shed 0 bases, with 9 bases lying between them. CDR3 size: 14 residues. Germline V lookup: CDR1 MNHEY, CDR2 SVGAGI. Sequencing input: peripheral blood. The chain recombines TRBV6-5 with TRBJ2-1, with unresolved D. The sequence was obtained from a woman aged 40 to 49 who had recovered from COVID-19. The CDR3 nucleotides read TGTGCCAGCAGCCCATACAGCTCCTACAATGAGCAGTTCTTC. It specifies CASSPYSSYNEQFF.